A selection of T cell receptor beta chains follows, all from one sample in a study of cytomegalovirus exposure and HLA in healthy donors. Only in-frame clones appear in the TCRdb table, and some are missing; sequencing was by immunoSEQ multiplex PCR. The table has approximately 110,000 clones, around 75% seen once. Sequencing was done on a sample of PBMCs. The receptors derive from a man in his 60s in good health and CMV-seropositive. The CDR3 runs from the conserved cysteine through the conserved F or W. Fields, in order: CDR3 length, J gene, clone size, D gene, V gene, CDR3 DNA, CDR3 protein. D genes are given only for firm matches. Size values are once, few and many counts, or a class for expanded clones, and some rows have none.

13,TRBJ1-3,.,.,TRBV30,TGTGCCTGGATCGGGAGCTCTGGAAACACCATATATTTT,CAWIGSSGNTIYF
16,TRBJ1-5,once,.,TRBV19,TGTGCCAGTTTGGACTTCGGCGGGCCGGGCAATCAGCCCCAGCATTTT,CASLDFGGPGNQPQHF
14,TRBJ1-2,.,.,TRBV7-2,TGTGCCAGCAGCTCAACAGGGCTTCTCTATGGCTACACCTTC,CASSSTGLLYGYTF
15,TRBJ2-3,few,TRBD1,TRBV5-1,TGCGCCAGCAGCCTGGGACAGAACGCACGAGATACGCAGTATTTT,CASSLGQNARDTQYF
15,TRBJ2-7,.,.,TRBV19,TGTGCCAGTAGTATTACTGCGGTGAGCTCCTACGAGCAGTACTTC,CASSITAVSSYEQYF
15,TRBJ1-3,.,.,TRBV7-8,TGTGCCAGCAGCCCAGCGGGTTACTCTGGAAACACCATATATTTT,CASSPAGYSGNTIYF
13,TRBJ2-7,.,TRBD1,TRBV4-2,TGTGCCAGCAGCCAATGGGACAGCTACGAGCAGTACTTC,CASSQWDSYEQYF
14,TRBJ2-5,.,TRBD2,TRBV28,TGTGCCAGCAGTGTGGGGGGGGGACAAGAGACCCAGTACTTC,CASSVGGGQETQYF
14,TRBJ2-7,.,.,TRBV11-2,TGTGCCAGCAGCTTAGCAGGCGCGACCTACGAGCAGTACTTC,CASSLAGATYEQYF
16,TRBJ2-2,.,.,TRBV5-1,TGCGCCAGCAGCCACGATGGGGGCGGTGACACCGGGGAGCTGTTTTTT,CASSHDGGGDTGELFF
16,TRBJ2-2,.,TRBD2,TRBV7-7,TGTGCTAGCAGCAACGGACTAGCGGGGGCCACCGGGGAGCTGTTTTTT,CASSNGLAGATGELFF
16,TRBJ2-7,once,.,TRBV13,TGTGCCAGCAGCTCTGGGCCCCGGGACACCTTATGCGAGCAGTACTTC,CASSSGPRDTLCEQYF
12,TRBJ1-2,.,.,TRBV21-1,TGTGCCAGCAACCATAATGCGAGAGGCTACACCTTC,CASNHNARGYTF
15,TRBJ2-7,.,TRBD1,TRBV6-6,TGTGCCAGCAGTTACTCGGGGACAGCTGTCGGCGAGCAGTACTTC,CASSYSGTAVGEQYF
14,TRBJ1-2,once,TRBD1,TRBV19,TGTGCCAGTAGGAGACAGGGGGCCGACTATGGCTACACCTTC,CASRRQGADYGYTF
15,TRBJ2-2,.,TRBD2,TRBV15,TGTGCCACGCGACACGGCGGGGGAGACACCGGGGAGCTGTTTTTT,CATRHGGGDTGELFF
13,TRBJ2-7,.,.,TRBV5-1,TGCGCCAGCAGCTTGGGCAGGTCGGACGAGCAGTACTTC,CASSLGRSDEQYF
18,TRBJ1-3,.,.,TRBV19,TGTGCCAGTAGTATGCGGAGGGAAGCGGGCTACTCTGGAAACACCATATATTTT,CASSMRREAGYSGNTIYF
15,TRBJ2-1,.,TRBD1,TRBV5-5,TGTGCCAGCAGCCCGGATGTGACAGGGGGAAATGAGCAGTTCTTC,CASSPDVTGGNEQFF
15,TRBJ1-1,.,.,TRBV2,TGTGCCAGCAGTGCCAATTTCAAGGGGTACACTGAAGCTTTCTTT,CASSANFKGYTEAFF
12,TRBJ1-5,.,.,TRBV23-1,TGCGCCAGCAAAGGCGGCGATCAGCCCCAGCATTTT,CASKGGDQPQHF
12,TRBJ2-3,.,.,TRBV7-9,TGTTCCAGCAGCTTAGGGGAGGATACGCAGTATTTT,CSSSLGEDTQYF
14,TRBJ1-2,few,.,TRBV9,TGTGCCAGCAGCGTGGACACCCCGTCGCTAGGCTACACCTTC,CASSVDTPSLGYTF
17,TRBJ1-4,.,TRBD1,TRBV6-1,TGTGCCAGCAGTGAAGGAGGTTGGGGACAGGAAGACGAAAAACTGTTTTTT,CASSEGGWGQEDEKLFF
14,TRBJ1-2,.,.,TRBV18,TGTGCCAGCTCCCGAGCGGCTAATAACTATGGCTACACCTTC,CASSRAANNYGYTF
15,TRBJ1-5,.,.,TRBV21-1,TGTGCCAGCAGCAAAGTCAGGCTATGCAATCAGCCCCAGCATTTT,CASSKVRLCNQPQHF
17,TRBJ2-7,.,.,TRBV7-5,TGTGTCAGACATTATCGTAAGACCGGGACACTTGCCTACGAGCAGTACTTC,CVRHYRKTGTLAYEQYF
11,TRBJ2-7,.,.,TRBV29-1,TGCAGCGTTGAGAACCCTTCGGGGCAGTACTTC,CSVENPSGQYF
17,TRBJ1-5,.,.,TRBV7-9,TGTGCCGTCGGCCCCTCAGGACGGGGGAGTAGCAATCAGCCCCAGCATTTT,CAVGPSGRGSSNQPQHF
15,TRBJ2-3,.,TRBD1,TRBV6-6,TGTGCCAGCAGCGAAACAGGGGGGCGCGAGAGTACGCGGTATTTT,CASSETGGRESTRYF
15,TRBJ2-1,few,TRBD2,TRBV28,TGTGCCAGCAGTTTAGCGGGGGGTAACCACAATGAGCAGTTCTTC,CASSLAGGNHNEQFF
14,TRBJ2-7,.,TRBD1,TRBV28,TGTGCCAGCAGTCCACGGGACAGCTCCTACGAGCAGTACTTC,CASSPRDSSYEQYF
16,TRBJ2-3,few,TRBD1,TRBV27,TGTGCCAGCAGTCCAAGACAGGGTTTCGTTACAGATACGCAGTATTTT,CASSPRQGFVTDTQYF
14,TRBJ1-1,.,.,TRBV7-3,TGTGCCAGCAGCTTAAGTTGGGGAGACACTGAAGCTTTCTTT,CASSLSWGDTEAFF
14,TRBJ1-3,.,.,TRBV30,TGTGCCTGGGCCGGTCCCGCCTCTGGAAACACCATATATTTT,CAWAGPASGNTIYF
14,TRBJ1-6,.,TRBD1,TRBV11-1,TGTGCCAGCAGCCAGGGGACAGGGGATTCACCCCTCCACTTT,CASSQGTGDSPLHF
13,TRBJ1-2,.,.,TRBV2,TGTGCCAGCAGTGAAACCCCCGGGTCTGGCTACACCTTC,CASSETPGSGYTF
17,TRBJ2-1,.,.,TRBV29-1,TGCAGCGTTGAAGCCTCAGGTGGGGGCGGCTTCCACAATGAGCAGTTCTTC,CSVEASGGGGFHNEQFF
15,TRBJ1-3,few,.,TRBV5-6,TGTGCCAGCAGCTCAGGGCGGATCTCTGGAAACACCATATATTTT,CASSSGRISGNTIYF